This T cell receptor (beta chain) was captured by sequencing in a study of shared clonotypes between healthy human individuals. The study's findings and limits: The naive CD4 repertoires of a handful of donors were compared, and around 4.9% of clonotypes were shared.

The V gene lost 6 bases and the J gene lost 0 bases, with 12 bases spanning the gap. The length of the CDR3 is 15 residues. Germline V gene data show CDR1 as SGHTA and CDR2 as FQGNSA. All of the donors resided in Nashville, Tennessee, and each was a Caucasian adult. With regard to this clone: Its antigen is not known.

Produced via immunoSEQ multiplex PCR; TCRdb's table is partial and in-frame only. The sample contains 950,000 to 1,100,000 clones, roughly 80% of which appear only once. The origin of this receptor is a man aged 18 to 30 in good health. Sequencing was carried out using memory CD4+ T cells sorted from blood. Subset here: CD45RA-negative fraction. The chain links TRBV7-2 to TRBJ2-1; D call uncertain. The DNA of the CDR3 is TGTGCCAGCAGGACTGGCCCGAGCTCCTACAATGAGCAGTTCTTC. This translates into CASRTGPSSYNEQFF. The full variable domain, rest sourced from reference TRBV7-2 and TRBJ2-1, is GAGVSQSPSNKVTEKGKDVELRCDPISGHTALYWYRQSLGQGLEFLIYFQGNSAPDKSGLPSDRFSAERTGGSVSTLTIQRTQQEDSAVYLCASRTGPSSYNEQFFGPGTRLTVL.